This T cell receptor beta chain was captured by sequencing in a study of blood T cell repertoires in COVID-19. This clone occurred a few times. Profiled with immunoSEQ multiplex PCR; TCRdb holds only in-frame clones, not every one. The sample records 160,000 or so clones, around 80% being singletons. The CDR3 is 15 residues long. V lost 3 bases, J lost 10 bases, and 12 bases stayed unmatched. In germline, CDR1 is SGHAT, CDR2 FQDESV (reference sequence). The material sequenced was PBMCs or T cells enriched from blood (not recorded which). This chain joins TRBV11-1 and TRBJ2-7, with 10 bases lining up with TRBD1. The sequence was obtained from a woman aged 60-70 years who had recovered from COVID-19. The CDR3 loop is CASSFPGQGPFGQYF. In DNA, the CDR3 is TGTGCCAGCAGCTTCCCGGGACAGGGGCCTTTCGGACAGTACTTC.